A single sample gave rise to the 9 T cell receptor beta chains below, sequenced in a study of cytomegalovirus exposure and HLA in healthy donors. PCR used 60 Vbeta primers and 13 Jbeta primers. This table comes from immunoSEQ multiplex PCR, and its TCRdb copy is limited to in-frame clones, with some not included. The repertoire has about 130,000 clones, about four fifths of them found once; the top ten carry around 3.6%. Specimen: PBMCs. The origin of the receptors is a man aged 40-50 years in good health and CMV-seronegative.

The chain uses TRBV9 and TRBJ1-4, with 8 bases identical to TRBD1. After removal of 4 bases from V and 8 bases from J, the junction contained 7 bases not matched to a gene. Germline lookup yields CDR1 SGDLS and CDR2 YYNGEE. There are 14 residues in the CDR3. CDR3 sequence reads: CASSPGQVWEKLFF. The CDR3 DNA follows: TGTGCCAGCAGCCCGGGACAGGTTTGGGAAAAACTGTTTTTT.

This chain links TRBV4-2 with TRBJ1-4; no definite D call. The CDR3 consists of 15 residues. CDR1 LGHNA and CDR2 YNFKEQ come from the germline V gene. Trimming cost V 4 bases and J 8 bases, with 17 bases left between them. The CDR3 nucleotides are TGTGCCAGCAGCCTTACGCAAGAGGTTCACGAAAAACTGTTTTTT. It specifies CASSLTQEVHEKLFF.

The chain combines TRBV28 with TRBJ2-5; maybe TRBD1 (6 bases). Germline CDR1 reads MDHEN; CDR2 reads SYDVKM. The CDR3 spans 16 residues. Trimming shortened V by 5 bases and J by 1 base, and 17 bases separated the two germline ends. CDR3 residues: CASSRNRAPGQETQYF. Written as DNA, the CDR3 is TGTGCCAGCAGTCGCAACAGGGCGCCGGGCCAAGAGACCCAGTACTTC.

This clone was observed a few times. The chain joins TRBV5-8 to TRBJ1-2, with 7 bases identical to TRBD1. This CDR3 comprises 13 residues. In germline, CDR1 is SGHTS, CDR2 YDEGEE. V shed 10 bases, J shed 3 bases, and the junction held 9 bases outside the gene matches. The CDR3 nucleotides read TGTGCCGTCCAAGGGGGACAGCACTATGGCTACACCTTC. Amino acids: CAVQGGQHYGYTF.

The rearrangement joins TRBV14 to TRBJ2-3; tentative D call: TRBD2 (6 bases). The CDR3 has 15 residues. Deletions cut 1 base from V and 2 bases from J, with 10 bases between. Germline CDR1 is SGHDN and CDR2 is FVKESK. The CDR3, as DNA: TGTGCCAGCAGCCAAGTAGCGGTTCTCACAGATACGCAGTATTTT. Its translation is CASSQVAVLTDTQYF.

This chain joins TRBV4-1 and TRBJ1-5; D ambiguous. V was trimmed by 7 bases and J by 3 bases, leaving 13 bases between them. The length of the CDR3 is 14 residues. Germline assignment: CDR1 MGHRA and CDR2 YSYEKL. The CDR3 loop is CASNDMPNNQPQHF. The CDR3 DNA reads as TGCGCCAGCAACGACATGCCCAACAATCAGCCCCAGCATTTT.

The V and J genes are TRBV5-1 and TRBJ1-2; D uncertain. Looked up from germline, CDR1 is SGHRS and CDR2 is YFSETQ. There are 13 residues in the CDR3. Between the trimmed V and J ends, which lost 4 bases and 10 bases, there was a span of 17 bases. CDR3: CASSLSWLSVYTF. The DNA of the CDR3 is TGCGCCAGCAGCCTCTCCTGGCTTTCTGTCTACACCTTC.

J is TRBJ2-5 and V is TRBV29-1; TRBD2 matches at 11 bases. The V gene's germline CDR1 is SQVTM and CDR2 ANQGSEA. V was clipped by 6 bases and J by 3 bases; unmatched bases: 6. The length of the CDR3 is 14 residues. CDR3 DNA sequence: TGCAGCGTCCTAGCGGGGGGACAAAAAGAGACCCAGTACTTC. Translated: CSVLAGGQKETQYF. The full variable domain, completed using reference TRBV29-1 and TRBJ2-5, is SAVISQKPSRDICQRGTSLTIQCQVDSQVTMMFWYRQQPGQSLTLIATANQGSEATYESGFVIDKFPISRPNLTFSTLTVSNMSPEDSSIYLCSVLAGGQKETQYFGPGTRLLVL.

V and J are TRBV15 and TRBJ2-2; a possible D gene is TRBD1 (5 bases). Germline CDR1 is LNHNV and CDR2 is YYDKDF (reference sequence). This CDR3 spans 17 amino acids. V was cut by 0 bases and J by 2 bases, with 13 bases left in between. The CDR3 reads CATSRDRIQANTGELFF. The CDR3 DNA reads TGTGCCACCAGCAGAGATCGGATACAGGCCAACACCGGGGAGCTGTTTTTT.